The clone carrying this TCR beta chain has just one count. These data belong to a study of blood T cell repertoires in COVID-19. The overall study: T cells, B-cell-depleted T cells, or PBMCs supplied cDNA or gDNA.

The repertoire was sequenced with immunoSEQ multiplex PCR; TCRdb's copy has only in-frame clones and lacks some. The sample lists more than 200,000 clones, 70% to 90% occurring once. The V and J ends lost 5 bases and 6 bases, in that order; junction bases with no gene match: 8. CDR3 length: 15 amino acids. CDR1 and CDR2 (germline): SEHNR, FQNEAQ (reference sequence). The rearrangement joins TRBV7-9 to TRBJ2-2, with 8 bases that match TRBD1. Source material: PBMCs or T cells enriched from blood (not recorded which). This TCR came from a woman in her forties or fifties who had recovered from COVID-19. CDR3 in DNA: TGTGCCAGCAGCGAACAGGGGGGCTCGGCCGGGGAGCTGTTTTTT. Its protein product is CASSEQGGSAGELFF. The full variable domain, its missing parts supplied by reference TRBV7-9 and TRBJ2-2, is DTGVSQNPRHKITKRGQNVTFRCDPISEHNRLYWYRQTLGQGPEFLTYFQNEAQLEKSRLLSDRFSAERPKGSFSTLEIQRTEQGDSAMYLCASSEQGGSAGELFFGEGSRLTVL.